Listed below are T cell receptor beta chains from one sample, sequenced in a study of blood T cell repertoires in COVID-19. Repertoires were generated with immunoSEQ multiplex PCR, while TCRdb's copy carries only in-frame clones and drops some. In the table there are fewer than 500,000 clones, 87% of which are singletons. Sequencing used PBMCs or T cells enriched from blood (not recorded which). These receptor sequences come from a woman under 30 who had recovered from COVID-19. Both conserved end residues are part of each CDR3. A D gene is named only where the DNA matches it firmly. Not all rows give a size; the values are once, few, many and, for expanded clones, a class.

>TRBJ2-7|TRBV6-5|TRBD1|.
CASTPWAGGSDEQYF
TGTGCCAGCACTCCTTGGGCAGGGGGCTCGGACGAGCAGTACTTC
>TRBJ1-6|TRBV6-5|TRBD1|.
CASSRDREVDSPLHF
TGTGCCAGCAGTAGGGACAGGGAAGTAGACTCACCCCTCCACTTT
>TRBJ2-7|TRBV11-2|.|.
CASTPMLATYEQYF
TGTGCCAGCACCCCTATGTTAGCAACCTACGAGCAGTACTTC
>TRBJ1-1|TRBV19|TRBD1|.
CASADPVRQGGTEAFF
TGTGCCAGCGCTGATCCGGTTCGACAGGGAGGAACTGAAGCTTTCTTT
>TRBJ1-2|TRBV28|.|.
CASSLRPPLRNYGYTF
TGTGCCAGCAGTTTACGTCCCCCACTCCGTAACTATGGCTACACCTTC
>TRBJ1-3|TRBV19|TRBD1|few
CASRQGIGNTIYF
TGTGCCAGTCGACAGGGTATAGGAAACACCATATATTTT
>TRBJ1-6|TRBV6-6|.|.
CASSSLLRGYNSPLHF
TGTGCCAGCAGTTCCCTTTTACGAGGGTATAATTCACCCCTCCACTTT
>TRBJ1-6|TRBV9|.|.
CASSTSGGGGSPLHF
TGTGCCAGCAGCACCAGTGGAGGGGGGGGTTCACCCCTCCACTTT
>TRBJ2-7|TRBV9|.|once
CASSVGLISYEQYF
TGTGCCAGCAGCGTAGGACTGATTTCCTACGAGCAGTACTTC
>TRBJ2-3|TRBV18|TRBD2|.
CASSSTSGGTDTQYF
TGTGCCAGCTCATCTACTAGCGGGGGGACAGATACGCAGTATTTT
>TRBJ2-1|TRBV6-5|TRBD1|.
CASRRPGQGYNEQFF
TGTGCCAGCAGACGACCGGGACAGGGGTACAATGAGCAGTTCTTC
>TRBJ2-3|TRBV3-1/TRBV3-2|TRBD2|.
CASSRSSGEVGDTQYF
TGTGCCAGCAGCCGGTCTAGCGGGGAGGTAGGAGATACGCAGTATTTT
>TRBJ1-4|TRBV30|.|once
CAWSTSRMGSDEKLFF
TGTGCCTGGAGTACTAGCAGGATGGGATCGGATGAAAAACTGTTTTTT
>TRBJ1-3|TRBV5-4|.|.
CASSLRGLGNTIYF
TGTGCCAGCAGCTTGAGGGGGTTGGGAAACACCATATATTTT
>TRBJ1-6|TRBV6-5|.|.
CASSPGLGNSPLHF
TGTGCCAGCTCCCCGGGACTCGGGAATTCACCCCTCCACTTT
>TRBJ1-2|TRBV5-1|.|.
CASSLDVDGSGYTF
TGCGCCAGCAGCTTGGATGTGGATGGGAGCGGCTACACCTTC
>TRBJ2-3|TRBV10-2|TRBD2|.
CASSGTSGDTQYF
TGCGCCAGCAGTGGGACTAGCGGCGATACGCAGTATTTT
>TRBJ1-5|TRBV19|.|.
CASSISTSVLLYSNQPQHF
TGTGCCAGTAGTATTTCGACTTCGGTCCTGCTTTATAGCAATCAGCCCCAGCATTTT
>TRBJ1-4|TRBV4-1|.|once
CASSQDGGPTNEKLFF
TGCGCCAGCAGCCAAGATGGAGGACCAACTAATGAAAAACTGTTTTTT
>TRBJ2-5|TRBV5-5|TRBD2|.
CASSRDYKQETQYF
TGTGCCAGCAGTCGGGACTACAAGCAAGAGACCCAGTACTTC
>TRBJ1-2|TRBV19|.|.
CASSIDGEGADYGYTF
TGTGCCAGTAGTATAGATGGAGAAGGGGCAGACTATGGCTACACCTTC